The 17 T cell receptor beta chains below all came from one sample that was sequenced in a study of control samples from healthy donors and cancer patients. The protocol was immunoSEQ multiplex PCR, while the TCRdb copy is restricted to in-frame clones and leaves out a portion. The table records some 71,000 clones, roughly nine tenths of them present only once. Sequencing was carried out using PBMCs. All receptors derive from a man aged 55-75 years with colorectal cancer.

This chain uses TRBV3-1 (or the pseudogene TRBV3-2) with TRBJ1-3, with D possibly TRBD1 on 5 matching bases. The CDR3 covers 15 residues. V was cut by 2 bases and J by 5 bases, with 13 bases left in between. Germline-derived CDR1 and CDR2 are LGHDT and YNNKEL (reference sequence). In DNA, the CDR3 is TGTGCCAGCAGCCAACTTGAGGGGAGGAGAAACACCATATATTTT. It specifies CASSQLEGRRNTIYF.

The rearrangement uses TRBV3-1 (or the pseudogene TRBV3-2) and TRBJ2-3, with 7 bases that match TRBD2. The ends lost 3 bases at V and 4 bases at J; junction bases unmatched: 4. Per germline, CDR1 LGHDT and CDR2 YNNKEL (reference sequence). The CDR3 has 14 amino acids. CDR3: CASSQMGGADTQYF. The DNA of the CDR3 is TGTGCCAGCAGCCAGATGGGAGGGGCAGATACGCAGTATTTT.

Points on this clone: A read error may produce the germline difference seen at one junction end. The gene calls are TRBV12-3 or TRBV12-4 and TRBJ2-4; D not resolved. CDR3 length equals 11 residues. As DNA, the CDR3 is TGTGCCAGCAGTTTAGGGCTGGTTCGAGACTTC. This encodes CASSLGLVRDF.

Turning to this clone: Other DNA sequences within the sample encode an identical CDR3. The genes are TRBV20-1 and TRBJ1-6; D is unclear. Germline V CDR1 and CDR2: DFQATT, SNEGSKA (reference sequence). The CDR3 is 13 residues long. V lost 3 bases to trimming and J lost 7 bases, with 10 bases between them. CDR3 DNA: TGCAGTGCTAGTTATGGGCTGAATTCACCCCTCCACTTT. It specifies CSASYGLNSPLHF.

The chain links TRBV6-2 or TRBV6-3 to TRBJ2-3; 12 bases align to TRBD2. CDR3 length: 18 residues. Germline trimming cut 6 bases from V and 0 bases from J; bases unmatched to any gene: 10. Germline-derived CDR1 and CDR2 are MNHEY and SVGEGT. The CDR3, as DNA: TGTGCCAGCAGCCCCGGGGGACTAGCGGGTGCTAGCACAGATACGCAGTATTTT. This gives the protein CASSPGGLAGASTDTQYF.

The CDR3 coding sequence is TGTGCCAGCAGTTACCGTCCAGGCCTGAATTTAGCTTTCTTT. As protein: CASSYRPGLNLAFF. The chain carries TRBV6-5 and TRBJ1-1; D is unclear. There are 14 residues in the CDR3. Germline CDR1 and CDR2: MNHEY and SVGAGI. Trimming stripped 2 bases from V and 10 bases from J, with 17 bases between.

This clone was recorded once. The chain is built from TRBV28 and TRBJ2-7, with 7 nucleotides matching TRBD1. With 5 bases clipped from V and 12 bases from J, the junction kept 10 bases outside the gene matches. The germline V gene encodes CDR1 MDHEN and CDR2 SYDVKM. The CDR3 runs 12 residues. CDR3 loop: CASSPPGQLRYF. CDR3 bases: TGTGCCAGCAGTCCCCCGGGACAGCTAAGGTACTTC. Supplemented by reference TRBV28 and TRBJ2-7, the full variable domain reads DVKVTQSSRYLVKRTGEKVFLECVQDMDHENMFWYRQDPGLGLRLIYFSYDVKMKEKGDIPEGYSVSREKKERFSLILESASTNQTSMYLCASSPPGQLRYFGPGTRLTVT.

The genes are TRBV7-7 and TRBJ2-2, with 7 bases lining up with TRBD1. Per the germline V gene, CDR1 is SSHAT and CDR2 is FNYEAQ (reference sequence). This CDR3 contains 15 residues. J gave up 0 bases and V 3 bases, and 1 base lay outside the gene matches. CDR3 nucleotides: TGTGCCAGCAGCTTTGACAGGGCGAACACCGGGGAGCTGTTTTTT. It specifies CASSFDRANTGELFF.

This clone has only one observation. The J gene is TRBJ1-6, the V gene TRBV27; D is uncertain. This CDR3 spans 15 amino acids. The germline V and J ends were trimmed by 8 bases and 8 bases, with 19 bases remaining between them. Germline lookup yields CDR1 MNHEY and CDR2 SMNVEV (reference sequence). The CDR3 protein is CASRMEERSHSPLHF. The CDR3 DNA reads as TGTGCCAGCCGAATGGAGGAGAGGAGCCATTCACCCCTCCACTTT.

The chain has TRBV7-2 and TRBJ2-7; TRBD1 aligns across 7 bases. Germline V CDR1 and CDR2: SGHTA, FQGNSA. The trim removed 0 bases at V and 3 bases at J, leaving 5 bases unmatched. The CDR3 spans 15 residues. For the CDR3, the DNA is TGTGCCAGCAGCTTAGCGCCCGGGACAGTCTACGAGCAGTACTTC. This gives the protein CASSLAPGTVYEQYF.

V and J are TRBV28 and TRBJ1-1; a weak D match, TRBD1 (5 bases). Trimming took off 2 bases at V and 0 bases at J, with 16 bases between the two ends. Per germline, CDR1 MDHEN and CDR2 SYDVKM. CDR3 size: 17 residues. The CDR3 loop reads CASSLMGQTKLNTEAFF. The CDR3 bases are TGTGCCAGCAGTTTAATGGGGCAGACCAAACTGAACACTGAAGCTTTCTTT.

The chain links TRBV5-1 to TRBJ2-3; 15 positions agree with TRBD2. The germline CDR1 and CDR2 sequences are SGHRS and YFSETQ. This CDR3 spans 17 amino acids. V shed 5 bases and J 0 bases; nucleotides not matched to a gene: 4. The CDR3 nucleotides are TGCGCCAGCAGAGGGACTAGCGGGGGGATTAGCACAGATACGCAGTATTTT. Its translation is CASRGTSGGISTDTQYF.

V usage is TRBV18 and J usage is TRBJ1-2; D unresolved. Germline CDR1 and CDR2: KGHSH and LQKENI. Trimming cost V 2 bases and J 2 bases, with 6 bases left between them. The CDR3 is made up of 13 amino acids. In DNA, the CDR3 is TGTGCCAGCTCACCATCGGGGAACTATGGCTACACCTTC. The encoded protein is CASSPSGNYGYTF.

J is TRBJ1-6 and V is TRBV11-3; D not certain. The germline V and J ends were trimmed by 6 bases and 7 bases, with 10 bases remaining between them. The CDR3 runs to 13 residues. Looked up from germline, CDR1 is SGHNT and CDR2 is YENEEA. The CDR3 is CASRRVANSPLHF. The CDR3 DNA sequence: TGTGCCAGCAGACGAGTAGCAAATTCACCCCTCCACTTT.

The gene calls are TRBV2 and TRBJ1-5; the D gene is possibly TRBD1 (5 bases). V lost 6 bases and J 1 base, leaving 13 bases between the germline ends. The CDR3 is 15 amino acids. Germline assignment: CDR1 SNHLY and CDR2 FYNNEI. CDR3 nucleotides: TGTGCCAGCAGGGGACTGGCCGAGAGCAATCAGCCCCAGCATTTT. Translating it yields CASRGLAESNQPQHF.

The CDR3 coding sequence is TGTGCCAGCAATCTCGGGACAGTGCTTGGCTACACCTTC. Translated: CASNLGTVLGYTF. The V and J genes are TRBV12-3 or TRBV12-4 and TRBJ1-2; the match to TRBD1 covers 7 bases. There are 13 residues in the CDR3. The ends lost 7 bases at V and 7 bases at J; junction bases unmatched: 9.

To note about this clone: Compared with germline, one end of the junction differs, possibly owing to a read error. This CDR3 is also generated by other DNA sequences in the sample. The chain employs TRBV9 and TRBJ2-7, with 10 nucleotides matching TRBD2. There are 14 residues in the CDR3. Germline V gene sequence: CDR1 SGDLS, CDR2 YYNGEE. The CDR3 coding sequence is TGTGCCAGCAGCCCTAGCGGGGGCTCCTACGAGCAATACTTC. The encoded protein is CASSPSGGSYEQYF.